This T cell receptor (beta chain) appears in the sequencing data of a study of cytomegalovirus exposure and HLA in healthy donors. Researchers ran the PCR with 60 Vbeta and 13 Jbeta primers. The assay was immunoSEQ multiplex PCR, and TCRdb's table has in-frame clones only and misses some. The repertoire holds approximately 100,000 clones, about 59% seen once, with 3.5% to 4% in the top ten. V gave up 10 bases and J gave up 6 bases; unmatched junction bases: 14. Per the germline V gene, CDR1 is SGHVS and CDR2 is FQNEAQ. The CDR3 consists of 15 residues. The table lists this clone with a few counts. V and J are TRBV7-8 and TRBJ2-3; TRBD2 matches 9 bases. The sample comprised PBMCs. The source of this sequence is a man between 25 and 39 years old in good health and CMV-seropositive. This chain's CDR3 is CATVRGRGGRDTQYF. Written as DNA, the CDR3 is TGTGCCACCGTCCGGGGGCGGGGGGGAAGGGATACGCAGTATTTT.